This T cell receptor beta chain was identified in a study of T-cell reconstitution after alpha-beta-depleted transplantation in children (dated by TCRdb to the mid-2010s). For context, the study as a whole: The study quantitatively tracked T-cell immune reconstitution after TCRalphabeta/CD19-depleted allogeneic hematopoietic cell transplantation in children using TCR repertoire profiling. What the work shows at the level of the full study, not this receptor alone: The frequencies of hyperexpanded clones fell over the following months, and after one year, T-cell counts and TCRbeta diversity were mostly attributed to newly produced T cells. The apparently early recovery of alphabetaT-cell counts about two months after transplant reportedly depended on only several hundred rapidly expanded clones that came from non-depleted graft cells. The high TCRbeta diversity at day 60 in some patients was ascribed to recipient T cells and intrathymic progenitors that had survived conditioning.

Libraries were constructed by PCR. The instrument was an Illumina HiSeq 2500. To normalize quantification of the TCRbeta repertoire, the TCR libraries were built with molecular barcoding that relied on unique molecular identifiers. TCRdb passed the public sequencing reads through fastp at Q25 and MiXCR, retaining productive beta sequences. Every entry covers one CDR3 protein and lists the most common genes and DNA from its rows. The sample has 3,300 or so distinct CDR3 sequences on record, about a fifth of them singletons. The leading ten clones occupy approximately 24% of the sample. The time point label on this specimen signifies: day 60 (about 2 months) after transplantation. The treatment or condition label of this sample denotes: allogeneic hematopoietic cell transplantation with graft depleted of TCRalphabeta T cells and CD19 B cells. The children who served as transplant recipients had been given grafts of TCRalphabeta/CD19-depleted allogeneic hematopoietic cells.

The CDR3 holds 15 amino acids from the cysteine to the phenylalanine. The sequence is cut down to CDR3 DNA, 45 bases in frame from base 1. Germline trimming: 4 bases from V, 8 bases from J; junction bases outside gene matches: 11. Taken from the germline V gene, the CDR1 and CDR2 loops are SGHTS and YDEGEE. This clonotype is judged medium-sized (0.01 to 0.1%). It has no known antigen specificity. No much larger clone is present one base from it, and per-base qualities are unavailable. The source is a male patient aged 2 to 9 who had a stem cell transplant for acute lymphoblastic leukemia, so the T cells may come from the graft donor. The specimen was PBMCs, mostly from graft donor cells, collected 60 days after TCRalphabeta/CD19-depleted stem cell transplant. The V and J segments used are TRBV5-8 and TRBJ2-1, with TRBD1 identical over 8 junction bases. In nucleotides, the sequence is TGTGCCAGCAGCGCCGGGACAGGTGATCCTTATGAGCAGTTCTTC. Its translation reads: CASSAGTGDPYEQFF.